This TCR beta chain was captured in a study of human T cells and chemical hapten exposure. Study overall: Chiefly women, the patients showed alopecia areata, totalis or universalis.

Study processing details: Counting gave a median of about 89,000 TCRs per sample, with values ranging from about 23,224 to 750,000. TCRdb reprocessed the RACE reads with MiXCR, giving one entry per CDR3 protein. TCRdb's processing, not the authors', yielded these V and J calls. Of about 62,000 distinct CDR3 sequences in the sample, 6.7% were seen once. Study-wide points: No change in TCRs above 1 in 1000 frequency was produced by DPC sensitization.

The CDR3 contains 14 residues. V lost 3 bases, J lost 7 bases, and 12 bases lay in between. Time point denoted: pre-sensitization, week 0. The treatment was: therapeutic diphenylcyclopropenone sensitization with weekly scalp DPC. This clonotype was picked up many times. The antigen is undetermined. This clonotype was obtained from a young woman with alopecia areata. Some clones in this sample may be carry-over from other donors' samples. Source: whole blood, taken in connection with sensitization to the hapten diphenylcyclopropenone (DPC). The chain uses TRBV12-3 or TRBV12-4 and TRBJ1-4, with D perhaps matching TRBD1 (6 bases). In DNA, the CDR3 is TGTGCCAGCAGTTTCAGCCAAGGGGGTGAAAAACTGTTTTTT. Its translation is CASSFSQGGEKLFF.